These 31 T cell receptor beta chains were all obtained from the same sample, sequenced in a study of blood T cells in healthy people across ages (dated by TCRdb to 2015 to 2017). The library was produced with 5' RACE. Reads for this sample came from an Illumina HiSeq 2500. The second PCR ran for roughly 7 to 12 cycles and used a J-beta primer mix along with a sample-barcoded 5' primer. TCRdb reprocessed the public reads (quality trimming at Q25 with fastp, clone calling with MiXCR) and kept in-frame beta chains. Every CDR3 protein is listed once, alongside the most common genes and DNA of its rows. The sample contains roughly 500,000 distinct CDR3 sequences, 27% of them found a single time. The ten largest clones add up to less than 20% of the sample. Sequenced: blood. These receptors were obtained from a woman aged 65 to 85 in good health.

The CDR3 nucleotides read TGTGCCAGCAGCCAAGGCCCGCAAGGTAGGACTGAAGCTTTCTTT. As protein: CASSQGPQGRTEAFF. The chain recombines TRBV3-1 with TRBJ1-1; no definite D call. The CDR3 contains 15 residues. Germline CDR1 reads LGHDT; CDR2 reads YNNKEL (reference sequence). With 1 base removed from V and 5 bases from J, the gap between germline ends came to 14 bases.

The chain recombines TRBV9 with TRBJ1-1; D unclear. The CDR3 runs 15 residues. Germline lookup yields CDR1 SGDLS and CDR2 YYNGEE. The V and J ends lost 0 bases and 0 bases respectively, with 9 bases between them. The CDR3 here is CASSVDPGLNTEAFF. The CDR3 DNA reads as TGTGCCAGCAGCGTAGACCCGGGATTGAACACTGAAGCTTTCTTT.

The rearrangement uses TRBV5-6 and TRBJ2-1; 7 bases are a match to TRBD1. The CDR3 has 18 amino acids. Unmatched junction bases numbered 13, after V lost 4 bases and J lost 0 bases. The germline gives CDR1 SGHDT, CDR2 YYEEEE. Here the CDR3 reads CASSPLGGDRLSYNEQFF. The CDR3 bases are TGTGCCAGCAGCCCCCTCGGTGGGGACAGACTCTCCTACAATGAGCAGTTCTTC.

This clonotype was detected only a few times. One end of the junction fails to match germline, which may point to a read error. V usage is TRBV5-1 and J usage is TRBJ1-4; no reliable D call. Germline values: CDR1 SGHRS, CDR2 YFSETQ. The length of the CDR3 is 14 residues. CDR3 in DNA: TGCGCCAGCATCTTGGGAGAAAGGAGTGAAAAACTGTTTTTT. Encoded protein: CASILGERSEKLFF. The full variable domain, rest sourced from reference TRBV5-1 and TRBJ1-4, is KAGVTQTPRYLIKTRGQQVTLSCSPISGHRSVSWYQQTPGQGLQFLFEYFSETQRNKGNFPGRFSGRQFSNSRSEMNVSTLELGDSALYLCASILGERSEKLFFGSGTQLSVL.

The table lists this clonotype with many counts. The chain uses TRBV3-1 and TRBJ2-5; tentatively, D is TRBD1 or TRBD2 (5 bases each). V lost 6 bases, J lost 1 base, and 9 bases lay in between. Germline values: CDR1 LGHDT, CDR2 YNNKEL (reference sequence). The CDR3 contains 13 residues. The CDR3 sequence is CASSKGTQETQYF. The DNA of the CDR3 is TGTGCCAGCAGTAAAGGGACCCAAGAGACCCAGTACTTC.

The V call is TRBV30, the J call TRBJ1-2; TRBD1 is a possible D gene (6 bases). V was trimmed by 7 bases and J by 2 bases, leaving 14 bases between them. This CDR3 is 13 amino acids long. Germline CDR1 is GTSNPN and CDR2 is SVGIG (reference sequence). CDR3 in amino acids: CASTRTVNYGYTF. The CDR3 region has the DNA TGTGCCTCAACTAGGACAGTAAACTATGGCTACACCTTC.

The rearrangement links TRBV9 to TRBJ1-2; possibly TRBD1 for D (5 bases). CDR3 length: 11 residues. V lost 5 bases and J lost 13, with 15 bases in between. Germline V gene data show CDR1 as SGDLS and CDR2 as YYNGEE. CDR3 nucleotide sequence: TGTGCCAGCAGGGGACCAGGGAGGTTCACCTTC. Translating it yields CASRGPGRFTF.

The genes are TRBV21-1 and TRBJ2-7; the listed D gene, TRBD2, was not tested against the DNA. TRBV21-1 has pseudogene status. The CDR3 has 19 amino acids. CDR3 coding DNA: TGTGCCAGCAGCTCCCGGGACGAGAGGCTATCTCGAAGCTCCTACGAGCAGTACTTC. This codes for CASSSRDERLSRSSYEQYF.

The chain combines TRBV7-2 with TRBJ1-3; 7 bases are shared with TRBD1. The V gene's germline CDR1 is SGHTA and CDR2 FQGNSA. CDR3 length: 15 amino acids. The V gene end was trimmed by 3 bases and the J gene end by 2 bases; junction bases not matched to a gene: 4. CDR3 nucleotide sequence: TGTGCCAGCAGCTTGGGGGACAGTCCTGGAAACACCATATATTTT. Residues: CASSLGDSPGNTIYF.

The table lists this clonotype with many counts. CDR3 region: CSASGLAGAATDTQYF. CDR3 sequence (DNA): TGCAGTGCTAGTGGGCTAGCGGGGGCCGCCACAGATACGCAGTATTTT. This chain links TRBV20-1 with TRBJ2-3; TRBD2 aligns across 10 bases. V dropped 3 bases and J dropped 2; count of bases not matched to a gene: 8. The germline V gene encodes CDR1 DFQATT and CDR2 SNEGSKA (reference sequence). The CDR3 covers 16 residues.

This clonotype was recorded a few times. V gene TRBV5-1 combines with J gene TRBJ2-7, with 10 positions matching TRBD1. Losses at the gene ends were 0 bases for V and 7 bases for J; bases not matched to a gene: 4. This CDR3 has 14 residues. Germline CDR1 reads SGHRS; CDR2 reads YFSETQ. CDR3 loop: CASSLAGDRGEQYF. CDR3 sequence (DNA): TGCGCCAGCAGCTTGGCCGGGGACAGGGGAGAGCAGTACTTC.

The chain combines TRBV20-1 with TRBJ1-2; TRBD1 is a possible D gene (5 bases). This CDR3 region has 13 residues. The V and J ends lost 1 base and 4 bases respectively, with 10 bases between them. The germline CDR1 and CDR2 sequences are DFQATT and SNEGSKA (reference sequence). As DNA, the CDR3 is TGCAGTGCTAGAGGGCAGGGACTCTATGGCTACACCTTC. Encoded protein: CSARGQGLYGYTF.

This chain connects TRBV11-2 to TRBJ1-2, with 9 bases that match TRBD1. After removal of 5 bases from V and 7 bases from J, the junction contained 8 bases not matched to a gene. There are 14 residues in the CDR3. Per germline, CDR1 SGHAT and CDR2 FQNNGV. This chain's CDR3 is CASSPDRGLTGYTF. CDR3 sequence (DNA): TGTGCCAGCAGCCCGGACAGGGGACTAACTGGCTACACCTTC. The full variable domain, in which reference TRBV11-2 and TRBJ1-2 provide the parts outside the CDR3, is EAGVAQSPRYKIIEKRQSVAFWCNPISGHATLYWYQQILGQGPKLLIQFQNNGVVDDSQLPKDRFSAERLKGVDSTLKIQPAKLEDSAVYLCASSPDRGLTGYTFGSGTRLTVV.

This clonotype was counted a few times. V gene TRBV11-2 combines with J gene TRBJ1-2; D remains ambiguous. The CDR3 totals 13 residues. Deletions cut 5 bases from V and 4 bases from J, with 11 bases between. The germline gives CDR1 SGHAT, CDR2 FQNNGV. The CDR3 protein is CASSLRTLYGYTF. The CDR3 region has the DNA TGTGCCAGCAGCCTTAGGACCCTCTATGGCTACACCTTC.

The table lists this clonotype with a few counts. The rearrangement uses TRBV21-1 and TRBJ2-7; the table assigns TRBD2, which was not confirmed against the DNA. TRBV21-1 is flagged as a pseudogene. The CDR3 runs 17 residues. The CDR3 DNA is TGTGCCAGCAGCAAGTGGGGGCTAGCGGGTGCCTCCTACGAGCAGTACTTC. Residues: CASSKWGLAGASYEQYF.

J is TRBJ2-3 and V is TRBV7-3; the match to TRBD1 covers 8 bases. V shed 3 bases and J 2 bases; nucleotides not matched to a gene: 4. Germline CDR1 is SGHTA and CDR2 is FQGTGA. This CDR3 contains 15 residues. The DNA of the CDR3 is TGTGCCAGCAGCTTGTTGACAGGGGTCACAGATACGCAGTATTTT. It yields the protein CASSLLTGVTDTQYF.

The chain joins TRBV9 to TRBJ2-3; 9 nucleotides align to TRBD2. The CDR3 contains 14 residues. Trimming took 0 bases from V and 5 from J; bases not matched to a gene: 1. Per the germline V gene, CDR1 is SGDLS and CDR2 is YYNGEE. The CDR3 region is CASSVETSGDTQYF. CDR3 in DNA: TGTGCCAGCAGCGTAGAGACTAGCGGAGATACGCAGTATTTT.

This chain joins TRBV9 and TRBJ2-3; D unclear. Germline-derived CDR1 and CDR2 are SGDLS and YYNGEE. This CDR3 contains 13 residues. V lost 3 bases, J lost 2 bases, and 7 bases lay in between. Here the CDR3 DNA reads TGTGCCAGCAGCGGGTTTTACACAGATACGCAGTATTTT. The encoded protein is CASSGFYTDTQYF.

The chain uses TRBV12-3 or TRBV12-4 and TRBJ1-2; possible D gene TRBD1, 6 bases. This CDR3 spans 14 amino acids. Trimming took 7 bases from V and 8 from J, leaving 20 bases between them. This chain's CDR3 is CASILSDRFGGYTF. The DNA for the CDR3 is TGTGCCAGCATTCTATCGGACAGATTCGGGGGCTACACCTTC.

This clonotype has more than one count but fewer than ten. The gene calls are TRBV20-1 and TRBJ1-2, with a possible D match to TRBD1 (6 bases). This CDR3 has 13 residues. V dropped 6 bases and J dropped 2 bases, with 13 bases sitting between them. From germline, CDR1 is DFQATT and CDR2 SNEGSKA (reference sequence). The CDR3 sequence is CSATGGANYGYTF. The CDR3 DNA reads TGCAGTGCCACCGGGGGGGCGAACTATGGCTACACCTTC.

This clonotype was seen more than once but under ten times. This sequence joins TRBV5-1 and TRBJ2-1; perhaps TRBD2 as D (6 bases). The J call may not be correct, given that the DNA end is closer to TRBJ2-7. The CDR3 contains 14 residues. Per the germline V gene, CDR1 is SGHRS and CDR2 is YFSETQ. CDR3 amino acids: CASSPMDLGGEQYF. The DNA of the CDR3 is TGCGCCAGCAGCCCAATGGACTTAGGAGGGGAGCAGTACTTC.

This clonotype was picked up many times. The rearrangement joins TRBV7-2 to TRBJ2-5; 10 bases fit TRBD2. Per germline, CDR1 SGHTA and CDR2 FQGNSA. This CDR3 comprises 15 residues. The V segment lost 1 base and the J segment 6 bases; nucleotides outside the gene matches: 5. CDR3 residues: CASSLGLAGDQTQYF. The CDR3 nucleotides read TGTGCCAGCAGCTTAGGTCTAGCGGGGGATCAGACCCAGTACTTC.

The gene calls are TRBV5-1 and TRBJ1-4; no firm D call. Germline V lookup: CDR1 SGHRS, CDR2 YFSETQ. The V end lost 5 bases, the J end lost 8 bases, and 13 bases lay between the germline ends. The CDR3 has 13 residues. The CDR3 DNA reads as TGCGCCAGCAGGAGGCAGGTAGGAGAAAAACTGTTTTTT. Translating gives CASRRQVGEKLFF. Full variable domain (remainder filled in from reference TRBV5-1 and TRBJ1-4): KAGVTQTPRYLIKTRGQQVTLSCSPISGHRSVSWYQQTPGQGLQFLFEYFSETQRNKGNFPGRFSGRQFSNSRSEMNVSTLELGDSALYLCASRRQVGEKLFFGSGTQLSVL.

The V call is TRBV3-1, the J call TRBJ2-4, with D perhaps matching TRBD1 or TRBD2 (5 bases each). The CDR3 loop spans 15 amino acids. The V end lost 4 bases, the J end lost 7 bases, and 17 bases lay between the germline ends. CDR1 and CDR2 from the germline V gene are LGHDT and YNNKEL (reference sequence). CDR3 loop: CASSPTERGNNIQYF. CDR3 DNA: TGTGCCAGCAGCCCGACAGAACGGGGTAACAACATTCAGTACTTC.

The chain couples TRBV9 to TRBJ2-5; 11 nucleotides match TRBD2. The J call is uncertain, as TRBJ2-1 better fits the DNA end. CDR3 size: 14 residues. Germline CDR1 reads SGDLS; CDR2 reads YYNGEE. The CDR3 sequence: CASSERLAGNEQFF. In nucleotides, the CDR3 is TGTGCCAGCAGCGAAAGACTAGCGGGGAATGAGCAGTTCTTC.

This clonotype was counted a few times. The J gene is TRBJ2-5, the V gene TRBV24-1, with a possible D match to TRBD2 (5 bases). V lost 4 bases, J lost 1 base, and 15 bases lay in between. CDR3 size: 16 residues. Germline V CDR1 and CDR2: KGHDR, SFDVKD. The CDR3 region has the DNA TGTGCCACCAGTGACCCCGGAAGCGGAACCCAAGAGACCCAGTACTTC. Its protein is CATSDPGSGTQETQYF.

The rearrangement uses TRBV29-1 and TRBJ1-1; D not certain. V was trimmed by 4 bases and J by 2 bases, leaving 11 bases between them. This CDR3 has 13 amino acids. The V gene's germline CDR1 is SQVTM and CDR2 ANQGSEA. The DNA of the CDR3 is TGCAGCGTTGCAGGCAGCACCAACACTGAAGCTTTCTTT. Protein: CSVAGSTNTEAFF.

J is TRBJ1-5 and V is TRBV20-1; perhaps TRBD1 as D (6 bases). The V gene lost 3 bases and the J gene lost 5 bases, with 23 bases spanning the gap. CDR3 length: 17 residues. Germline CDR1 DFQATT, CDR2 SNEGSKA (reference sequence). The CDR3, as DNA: TGCAGTGCTAGTATTCCCGACGCGGGGGCAGCCGATCAGCCCCAGCATTTT. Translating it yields CSASIPDAGAADQPQHF.

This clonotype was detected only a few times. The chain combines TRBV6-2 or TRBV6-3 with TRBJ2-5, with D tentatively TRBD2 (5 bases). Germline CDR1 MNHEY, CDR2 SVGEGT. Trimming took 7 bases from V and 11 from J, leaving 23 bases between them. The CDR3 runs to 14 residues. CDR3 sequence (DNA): TGTGCCAGCACTCCAGGTGGCAGGAAGGGAGAGCAGTACTTC. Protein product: CASTPGGRKGEQYF.

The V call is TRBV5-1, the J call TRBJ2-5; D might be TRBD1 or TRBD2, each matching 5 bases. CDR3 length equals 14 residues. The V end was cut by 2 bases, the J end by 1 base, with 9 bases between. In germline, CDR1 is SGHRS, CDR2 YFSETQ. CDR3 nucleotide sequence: TGCGCCAGCAGCTTCGGGACGCTCCAAGAGACCCAGTACTTC. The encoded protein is CASSFGTLQETQYF.

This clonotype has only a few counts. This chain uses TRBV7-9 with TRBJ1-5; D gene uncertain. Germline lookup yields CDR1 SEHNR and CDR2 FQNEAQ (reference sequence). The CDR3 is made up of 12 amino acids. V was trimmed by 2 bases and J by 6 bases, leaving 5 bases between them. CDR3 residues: CASSLTSQPQHF. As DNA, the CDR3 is TGTGCCAGCAGCTTAACATCTCAGCCCCAGCATTTT.